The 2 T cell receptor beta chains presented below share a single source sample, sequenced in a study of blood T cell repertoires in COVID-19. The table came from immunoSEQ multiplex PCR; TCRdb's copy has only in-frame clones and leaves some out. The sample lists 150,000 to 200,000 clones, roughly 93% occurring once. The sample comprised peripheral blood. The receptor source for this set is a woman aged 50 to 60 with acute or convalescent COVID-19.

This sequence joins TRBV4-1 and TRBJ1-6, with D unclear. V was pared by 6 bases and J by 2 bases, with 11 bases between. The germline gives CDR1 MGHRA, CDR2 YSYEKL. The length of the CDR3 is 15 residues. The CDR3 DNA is TGCGCCAGCAGATCGTCAGTGGCCTATAATTCACCCCTCCACTTT. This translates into CASRSSVAYNSPLHF.

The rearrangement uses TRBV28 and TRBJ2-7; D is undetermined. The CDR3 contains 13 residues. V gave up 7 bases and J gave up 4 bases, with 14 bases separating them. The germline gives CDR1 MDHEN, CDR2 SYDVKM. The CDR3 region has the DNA TGTGCCAGCAAGCGTAAGTTCGTATACGAGCAGTACTTC. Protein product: CASKRKFVYEQYF.